This TCR beta chain originates from a study of blood T cells in healthy people across ages. The authors ran a second PCR of 7 to 11 cycles using a sample-barcoded 5' primer and a J-beta primer mix. Every sample produced at least 3 million CDR3-containing paired-end reads. Using its own MiXCR run on the 5' RACE reads, TCRdb lists one record per CDR3 protein. The sample shows 450,000 to 600,000 distinct CDR3 sequences, roughly a quarter of them seen only once. Germline V gene lookup returns CDR1 DFQATT and CDR2 SNEGSKA (reference sequence). V gave up 5 bases and J gave up 2 bases, with 19 bases separating them. The CDR3 totals 16 residues. This sample also belongs to another study, concerning T cells of mothers and their children. That investigation notes: The study obtained over 8.5 million TCR beta CDR3 reads per mother and around 2.7 million per child.

The TCR comes from a boy between 2 and 15 years old in good health. Sequences were obtained from blood. The chain combines TRBV20-1 with TRBJ2-1; D may be TRBD2 (7 bases). Here the CDR3 DNA reads TGCAGTGCTGGCCCACGGGGGGCCTACGCCTACAATGAGCAGTTCTTC. It encodes CSAGPRGAYAYNEQFF.